The rows below give T cell receptor beta chains drawn from one sample of a study of identical twins. TCRdb called the 5' RACE reads again in MiXCR, with one record for every CDR3 protein. The table shows about 240,000 distinct CDR3 sequences, with 10% occurring only once. The sequenced sample consisted of memory T cells sorted from blood. The source is a man aged 45-65 years in good health. The CDR3 runs from the conserved cysteine through the conserved F or W. Fields, in order: J gene, D gene, clone size, V gene, CDR3 DNA, CDR3 protein. The D gene is left open where the match is weak. Clone size is stated in some rows and not others, as once, few, many or a class when expanded.

>TRBJ2-5|-|few|TRBV5-1
TGCGCCAGCAGCTTGGGAAACAGGGTGGAGACCCAGTACTTC
CASSLGNRVETQYF
>TRBJ2-1|-|many|TRBV15
TGTGCCACCAGCAGAGATCCGGGACCTCTGTGGAATGAGCAGTTCTTC
CATSRDPGPLWNEQFF
>TRBJ1-1|TRBD1|many|TRBV18
TGTGCCAGCTCACCGACAGGGGGCGGACTGAACACTGAAGCTTTCTTT
CASSPTGGGLNTEAFF
>TRBJ2-3|-|-|TRBV19
TGTGCCAGTAGTATGTCGCACGGAGATACGCAGTATTTT
CASSMSHGDTQYF
>TRBJ2-5|TRBD1|few|TRBV28
TGTGCCAGTACAGGGGGCGCCCAAAGATGGGAGACCCAGTACTTC
CASTGGAQRWETQYF
>TRBJ2-1|-|many|TRBV5-1
TGCGCCAGCAGCTTGGAGGCCGGGAGCAATGAGCAGTTCTTC
CASSLEAGSNEQFF
>TRBJ2-1|TRBD1|-|TRBV5-1
TGCGCCAGCAGCGTCACAGACAGGGCCAATGAGCAGTTCTTC
CASSVTDRANEQFF
>TRBJ2-3|-|many|TRBV5-1
TGCGCCAGCAGCCCAGAGGGGGGGCGCACAGATACGCAGTATTTT
CASSPEGGRTDTQYF
>TRBJ2-1|-|few|TRBV11-3
TGTGCCAGCAGCTTAGAGGGTGGGAACAATGAGCAGTTCTTC
CASSLEGGNNEQFF
>TRBJ2-3|TRBD2|many|TRBV29-1
TGCAGCGTTGACCCTAGGACTAGCGGGGGGGCAGATACGCAGTATTTT
CSVDPRTSGGADTQYF
>TRBJ1-5|-|many|TRBV30
TGTGCCTGGAGTTACAGGGATAGCAATCAGCCCCAGCATTTT
CAWSYRDSNQPQHF
>TRBJ2-6|TRBD1|many|TRBV6-2/TRBV6-3
TGTGCCAGCAGTTCAACCCCGGGACAGGTTACTGGGGCCAACGTCCTGACTTTC
CASSSTPGQVTGANVLTF
>TRBJ2-1|TRBD1|many|TRBV28
TGTGCCAGCCAGAGACAGGGGGGTGAGCAGTTCTTC
CASQRQGGEQFF
>TRBJ2-5|-|many|TRBV7-9
TGTGCCAGCAGCCTCAGGGGAGTAGGAGAGACCCAGTACTTC
CASSLRGVGETQYF
>TRBJ2-1|TRBD2|many|TRBV5-1
TGCGCCAGCAGCCTAAGGGCTAGCGGGGCGCTACAAATCTACAATGAGCAGTTCTTC
CASSLRASGALQIYNEQFF
>TRBJ2-5|-|few|TRBV11-1
TGTGCCAGCAGCTTAGGCCCAGTAGAGACCCAGTACTTC
CASSLGPVETQYF
>TRBJ2-5|-|-|TRBV3-1
TGTGCCAGCGGTAACAGTTTACAAGAGACCCAGTACTTC
CASGNSLQETQYF
>TRBJ2-1|-|many|TRBV10-3
TGTGCCATCAGTGAGAGTGGCGGGACCTCCTACAATGAGCAGTTCTTC
CAISESGGTSYNEQFF
>TRBJ2-7|-|-|TRBV7-9
TGTGCCAGCAGCCAAAACCCAGGTTACGAGCAGTACTTC
CASSQNPGYEQYF
>TRBJ1-2|-|-|TRBV4-2
TGTGCCAGCAGCCATCCAGGGTCAGGGGTTACTGGCTACACCTTC
CASSHPGSGVTGYTF
>TRBJ2-3|TRBD2|many|TRBV9
TGTGCCAGCAGCGTAGAGCGGGAGGGCACAGATACGCAGTATTTT
CASSVEREGTDTQYF
>TRBJ1-4|-|-|TRBV2
TGTGCCAGCAGCGGCGGGCCTGAAAAACTGTTTTTT
CASSGGPEKLFF
>TRBJ2-1|-|many|TRBV5-1
TGCGCCAGCAGCTACGAGGGAGTCTCCTACAATGAGCAGTTCTTC
CASSYEGVSYNEQFF
>TRBJ1-5|-|-|TRBV28
TGTGCCAGCAGTTTAGGACATTTGAATCAGCCCCAGCATTTT
CASSLGHLNQPQHF
>TRBJ2-1|TRBD2|-|TRBV10-3
TGTGCCATTACTAGCGGGAGACAATCCAATGAGCAGTTCTTC
CAITSGRQSNEQFF
>TRBJ2-1|-|many|TRBV18
TGTGCCAGCTCCTCGGTAGTGTTCAATGAGCAGTTCTTC
CASSSVVFNEQFF
>TRBJ2-3|TRBD1|few|TRBV11-3
TGTGCCAGCAGCTTAGATGGGACAGCTAGCACAGATACGCAGTATTTT
CASSLDGTASTDTQYF
>TRBJ2-7|TRBD1|-|TRBV28
TGTGCCAGCAGTTTCGGGGGACAGGGCTACGAGCAGTACTTC
CASSFGGQGYEQYF
>TRBJ2-2|-|few|TRBV18
TGTGCCAGCTCACCAGAAAGGACCGGGGAGCTGTTTTTT
CASSPERTGELFF
>TRBJ2-7|-|-|TRBV20-1
TGCAGTGCTGGAAGACTAGTCCGCGAGCAGTACTTC
CSAGRLVREQYF
>TRBJ2-7|-|few|TRBV2
TGTGCCAGCAGCCGATTCCTGGGACCGCTCCCTTACGAGCAGTACTTC
CASSRFLGPLPYEQYF
>TRBJ2-5|-|many|TRBV14
TGTGCCAGCAGCCAAGATCCAGGGTGGGACCAGTACTTC
CASSQDPGWDQYF
>TRBJ1-4|-|many|TRBV29-1
TGCAGCGTTGAAGAGGGGAGTGATGAAAAACTGTTTTTT
CSVEEGSDEKLFF
>TRBJ1-6|-|many|TRBV27
TGTGCCAGCAGTCCCCAGGTGTTTTCAAATTCACCCCTCCACTTT
CASSPQVFSNSPLHF
>TRBJ1-1|-|many|TRBV28
TGTGCCAGCCGTACGACACAGATATTTCCACACACTGAAGCTTTCTTT
CASRTTQIFPHTEAFF
>TRBJ1-1|-|few|TRBV19
TGTGCCAGTAGTATCGGGCAGCCGAACACTGAAGCTTTCTTT
CASSIGQPNTEAFF
>TRBJ1-2|TRBD1|few|TRBV10-2
TGCGCCAGCAGTGGAGGCGGGACAGCTCTAAGTAACTATGGCTACACCTTC
CASSGGGTALSNYGYTF
>TRBJ1-1|-|-|TRBV6-1
TGTGCCAGCAGCACGTTACGGGACACTGAAGCTTTCTTT
CASSTLRDTEAFF